This TCR beta chain was sequenced during a study of cytomegalovirus exposure and HLA in healthy donors. Germline V lookup: CDR1 SEHNR, CDR2 FQNEAQ (reference sequence). This CDR3 spans 15 amino acids. Trimming left V 4 bases short and J 2 bases short, with 15 bases between. The PCR contained 60 Vbeta and 13 Jbeta primers. Some clones are missing from TCRdb's copy, which holds only in-frame ones; the method was immunoSEQ multiplex PCR. This sample's clone table lists approximately 70,000 clones. Material: PBMCs. The receptor was derived from a female donor in good health and CMV-seropositive. The chain has TRBV7-9 and TRBJ2-7, with D uncertain. CDR3 in amino acids: CASSSAQVSPYEQYF. CDR3 coding DNA: TGTGCCAGCAGCTCCGCCCAGGTATCGCCCTACGAGCAGTACTTC.